The 29 T cell receptor beta chains listed next were all sequenced from one sample in a study of CD8+CD57+ T cells in acquired aplastic anemia. The template for TCR beta VDJ and CDR3 sequence profiling was genomic DNA. TCRdb ran MiXCR on the reads and lists one entry per CDR3 protein. This sample yields roughly 280,000 distinct CDR3 sequences, of which about three fifths are seen a single time; 1% to 1.5% belongs to the top ten. For sequencing, patients were chosen who had shown expansion of CD8+CD57+ cells by flow cytometry. Sequencing used sorted CD4+, CD8+, or CD8+CD57+ T cells (not recorded which) from PBMCs. The receptors originated from a human donor with aplastic anemia.

The CDR3 DNA follows: TGCGCCAGCAGCTTAGGGACGGCAAACTCCTACGAGCAGTACTTC. This codes for CASSLGTANSYEQYF. This chain joins TRBV5-1 and TRBJ2-7; D is perhaps TRBD1 or TRBD2 (5 bases each). CDR3 length equals 15 residues. V lost 2 bases and J lost 0, with 12 bases in between. The germline CDR1 and CDR2 sequences are SGHRS and YFSETQ.

This clonotype was counted between two and nine times. The V call is TRBV24-1, the J call TRBJ2-5; 9 nucleotides line up with TRBD2. The CDR3 is 15 amino acids. The V gene end was trimmed by 3 bases and the J gene end by 6 bases; junction bases not matched to a gene: 7. Germline V gene sequence: CDR1 KGHDR, CDR2 SFDVKD. CDR3 bases: TGTGCCACCAGTGATGGGGCTAGCGGGATGAAGACCCAGTACTTC. This codes for CATSDGASGMKTQYF.

CDR3 protein: CASSTRDRHNEQFF. For the CDR3, the DNA is TGTGCCAGCAGCACCCGGGACAGGCACAATGAGCAGTTCTTC. This rearrangement joins TRBV7-8 to TRBJ2-1; 8 nucleotides align to TRBD1. CDR1 is SGHVS and CDR2 is FQNEAQ in the germline V gene. J was trimmed by 5 bases and V by 5 bases; bases with no gene match: 5. This CDR3 is built from 14 residues.

V is TRBV7-8 and J is TRBJ2-5, with D hard to call. V lost 1 base and J 4 bases, leaving 13 bases between the germline ends. CDR1 and CDR2 from the germline V gene are SGHVS and FQNEAQ. The CDR3 runs 15 residues. For the CDR3, the DNA is TGTGCCAGCAGCTTAGTGCAGACCGCATCAGAGACCCAGTACTTC. Amino acid sequence: CASSLVQTASETQYF.

This sequence joins TRBV6-2 or TRBV6-3 and TRBJ1-6, with D uncertain. Trimming shortened V by 5 bases and J by 2 bases, and 13 bases separated the two germline ends. Germline lookup yields CDR1 MNHEY and CDR2 SVGEGT. CDR3 size: 16 residues. CDR3: CASSPRRWAYNSPLHF. The CDR3, as DNA: TGTGCCAGCAGTCCCCGTCGGTGGGCCTATAATTCACCCCTCCACTTT.

V gene TRBV15 combines with J gene TRBJ1-2, with TRBD1 matching 8 bases. The germline gives CDR1 LNHNV, CDR2 YYDKDF (reference sequence). The CDR3 loop spans 15 amino acids. V lost 3 bases, J lost 2 bases, and 5 bases stayed unmatched. CDR3 in amino acids: CATSRARTGNYGYTF. The DNA for the CDR3 is TGTGCCACCAGCAGGGCGAGGACAGGGAACTATGGCTACACCTTC.

The J gene is TRBJ2-1, the V gene TRBV24-1, with D hard to call. The CDR3 covers 16 residues. V dropped 5 bases and J dropped 5 bases, with 18 bases sitting between them. Germline V CDR1 and CDR2: KGHDR, SFDVKD. This CDR3 is CATSARGWHADNEQFF. CDR3 coding DNA: TGTGCCACCAGTGCCCGTGGGTGGCACGCGGACAATGAGCAGTTCTTC.

The rearrangement joins TRBV11-3 to TRBJ2-7; D unresolved. The V gene lost 3 bases and the J gene lost 6 bases, with 15 bases spanning the gap. There are 14 residues in the CDR3. Germline V gives CDR1 SGHNT, CDR2 YENEEA. The CDR3 nucleotides read TGTGCCAGCAGCTTCGACCCAAGCCTGAGCGAGCAGTACTTC. As protein: CASSFDPSLSEQYF.

This chain joins TRBV9 and TRBJ2-2; D ambiguous. This CDR3 is 16 amino acids long. V lost 4 bases and J 0 bases, leaving 13 bases between the germline ends. Germline V lookup: CDR1 SGDLS, CDR2 YYNGEE. CDR3 coding DNA: TGTGCCAGCAGCCCAATTGTTGGCTCGAACACCGGGGAGCTGTTTTTT. Amino acids: CASSPIVGSNTGELFF.

This clonotype has just a few counts. V is TRBV29-1 and J is TRBJ2-1; 8 nucleotides line up with TRBD2. The germline V gene has CDR1 SQVTM and CDR2 ANQGSEA. The CDR3 covers 12 residues. V shed 4 bases and J 7 bases; nucleotides not matched to a gene: 3. CDR3 region: CSVALAGNEQFF. CDR3 nucleotides: TGCAGCGTTGCTCTAGCGGGTAATGAGCAGTTCTTC.

About this clonotype: A much larger clone is a single base away; this may be a read error. The J gene is TRBJ1-3, the V gene TRBV11-2, with D possibly TRBD1 on 5 matching bases. Looked up from germline, CDR1 is SGHAT and CDR2 is FQNNGV. The CDR3 length is 16 residues. The CDR3 DNA is TGTGCCAGCAGCTTAGTTTCATCAGGGACTGGAAACACCGTATATTTT. It is translated as CASSLVSSGTGNTVYF.

As concerns this clonotype: A much larger clone differs from this one at a single base, so this may be a read error. V gene TRBV6-1 combines with J gene TRBJ1-5; the D is unclear. This CDR3 is built from 12 residues. Trimming shortened V by 8 bases and J by 1 base, and 6 bases separated the two germline ends. CDR1 and CDR2 from the germline V gene are MNHNS and SASEGT. This CDR3 is CASGISNQPQHF. The CDR3 DNA reads as TGTGCCAGCGGGATCAGCAATCAGCCCCAGCATTTT.

The chain couples TRBV13 to TRBJ1-5; unclear D gene. V lost 1 base, J lost 7 bases, and 11 bases lay in between. The CDR3 covers 14 residues. The V gene's germline CDR1 is PRHDT and CDR2 FYEKMQ (reference sequence). CDR3 nucleotides: TGTGCCAGCAGCTTAGTGAGAGAAGGACAGCCCCAGCATTTT. This codes for CASSLVREGQPQHF.

The chain carries TRBV29-1 and TRBJ1-2; D may be TRBD1 (5 bases). The CDR3 covers 14 residues. Germline values: CDR1 SQVTM, CDR2 ANQGSEA. V was shortened by 6 bases and J by 3 bases, with 17 bases between the two germline ends. DNA of the CDR3: TGCAGCGTAGTTGACAACGGGGCGTACTATGGCTACACCTTC. Protein: CSVVDNGAYYGYTF.

Of note for this clonotype: Being one base from a much bigger clone, this may be a read error. This chain uses TRBV7-3 with TRBJ2-3; maybe TRBD1 (5 bases). Germline-derived CDR1 and CDR2 are SGHTA and FQGTGA. The CDR3 runs to 11 residues. CDR3 region: CASSQDNAQYF. The DNA for the CDR3 is TGCGCCAGCAGCCAGGACAACGCGCAGTATTTT.

V and J are TRBV5-6 and TRBJ1-5; 9 bases align to TRBD1. The CDR3 extends over 16 amino acids. The junction had 4 bases not matched to a gene; V was cut back by 2 bases and J by 1 base. Germline CDR1 reads SGHDT; CDR2 reads YYEEEE. In nucleotides, the CDR3 is TGTGCCAGCAGCTTTACCGGGACAGGGAGCAATCAGCCCCAGCATTTT. It specifies CASSFTGTGSNQPQHF.

The rearrangement uses TRBV15 and TRBJ1-1, with D uncertain. CDR3 length equals 12 residues. Germline values: CDR1 LNHNV, CDR2 YYDKDF (reference sequence). V lost 0 bases, J lost 8 bases, and 7 bases lay in between. CDR3 DNA sequence: TGTGCCACCAGCAGAGACTATTCGGAAGCTTTCTTT. The encoded protein is CATSRDYSEAFF.

A word on this clonotype: As the CDR3 is not closed by the conserved phenylalanine or tryptophan, this likely results from a read error. The DNA is omitted, as the CDR3 cannot be located on it reliably, and the CDR3 follows TCRdb's listing. This sequence joins TRBV20-1 and TRBJ2-5; TRBD2 is the table's D call and was not checked against the DNA. Germline CDR1 and CDR2: DFQATT and SNEGSKA (reference sequence). The CDR3 length is 10 residues, termini included. CDR3 amino acids: CSARDLGLAG.

This clonotype was observed a few times. DNA of the CDR3: TGCAGTGCTTCCGTGCAGGGCGAATCGCCCCAGCATTTT. It is translated as CSASVQGESPQHF. The chain has TRBV20-1 and TRBJ1-5; perhaps TRBD1 as D (5 bases). The germline V gene encodes CDR1 DFQATT and CDR2 SNEGSKA (reference sequence). The length of the CDR3 is 13 residues. Trimming pared 5 bases from V and 9 bases from J, leaving 17 bases between.

This clonotype is a singleton in its sample. The V gene is TRBV19, the J gene TRBJ2-5, with D unclear. The CDR3 totals 14 residues. Germline V lookup: CDR1 LNHDA, CDR2 SQIVND (reference sequence). Trimming stripped 2 bases from V and 5 bases from J, with 12 bases between. CDR3 nucleotide sequence: TGTGCCAGTAGTATATGGGGTCGCGAGGAGACCCAGTACTTC. Its translation is CASSIWGREETQYF.

The J gene is TRBJ2-7, the V gene TRBV12-3 or TRBV12-4; 7 bases are shared with TRBD2. The CDR3 loop spans 18 amino acids. V lost 3 bases, J lost 1 base, and 15 bases stayed unmatched. The CDR3 sequence: CASSLGLRGAVVSYEQYF. Here the CDR3 DNA reads TGTGCCAGCAGTTTGGGACTAAGGGGCGCGGTGGTATCCTACGAGCAGTACTTC.

The V call is TRBV6-2 or TRBV6-3, the J call TRBJ1-3; D perhaps matches TRBD1 (5 bases). Trimming cost V 6 bases and J 0 bases, with 12 bases left between them. CDR1 and CDR2 from the germline V gene are MNHEY and SVGEGT. CDR3 size: 15 residues. The CDR3: CASRGLPSSGNTIYF. CDR3 sequence (DNA): TGTGCCAGCAGGGGACTCCCGAGCTCTGGAAACACCATATATTTT.

This chain links TRBV20-1 with TRBJ2-5; D could derive from TRBD1 or TRBD2 (6 bases each). Germline V gene data show CDR1 as DFQATT and CDR2 as SNEGSKA (reference sequence). The V gene lost 5 bases and the J gene lost 2 bases, with 12 bases spanning the gap. The CDR3 is made up of 13 amino acids. CDR3 residues: CSAAGHQQETQYF. CDR3 bases: TGCAGTGCTGCGGGACACCAACAAGAGACCCAGTACTTC.

The rearrangement joins TRBV19 to TRBJ2-6, with TRBD1 matching 7 bases. The CDR3 is 15 residues long. Germline V gene lookup returns CDR1 LNHDA and CDR2 SQIVND (reference sequence). After removal of 4 bases from V and 2 bases from J, the junction contained 2 bases not matched to a gene. CDR3 protein: CASSTDRAGANVLTF. The CDR3 DNA sequence: TGTGCCAGTAGTACAGACAGGGCTGGGGCCAACGTCCTGACTTTC.

CDR3 protein: CASSSGSNTEAFF. The DNA for the CDR3 is TGTGCCAGCAGCTCGGGCTCTAACACTGAAGCTTTCTTT. V is TRBV5-5 and J is TRBJ1-1; D unresolved. The germline V gene has CDR1 SGHKS and CDR2 YYEKEE (reference sequence). V shed 3 bases and J shed 2 bases, with 8 bases lying between them. CDR3 length: 13 residues.

The chain uses TRBV19 and TRBJ1-5; D is ambiguous. In germline, CDR1 is LNHDA, CDR2 SQIVND (reference sequence). The CDR3 runs to 13 residues. Trimming left V 1 base short and J 3 bases short, with 4 bases between. CDR3 amino acids: CASSIGHNQPQHF. The CDR3 region has the DNA TGTGCCAGTAGTATAGGCCACAATCAGCCCCAGCATTTT.

The V call is TRBV10-2, the J call TRBJ1-6, with D uncertain. Looked up from germline, CDR1 is WSHSY and CDR2 is SAAADI. The CDR3 sequence is 16 residues long. V was clipped by 5 bases and J by 5 bases, with 16 bases between them. For the CDR3, the DNA is TGCGCCAGCAGTCCTACTCTGCACGGGGATAATTCACCCCTCCACTTT. It yields the protein CASSPTLHGDNSPLHF.

In its sample, this clonotype was seen once. The chain couples TRBV7-8 to TRBJ2-5, with TRBD1 as a possible D gene (5 bases). V lost 11 bases and J 1 base, leaving 20 bases between the germline ends. CDR1 is SGHVS and CDR2 is FQNEAQ in the germline V gene. The CDR3 spans 15 residues. The CDR3 sequence: CAGSLAAGIQETQYF. In DNA form, the CDR3 reads TGTGCCGGTAGCTTAGCAGCAGGGATCCAAGAGACCCAGTACTTC.

The J gene is TRBJ1-1, the V gene TRBV29-1, with D unclear. Germline V gives CDR1 SQVTM, CDR2 ANQGSEA. The CDR3 totals 12 residues. V gave up 7 bases and J gave up 0 bases, with 9 bases separating them. The CDR3 DNA sequence: TGCAGCGCCTCCACATTGAACACTGAAGCTTTCTTT. This translates into CSASTLNTEAFF.